The 10 T cell receptor beta chains presented below share a single source sample, sequenced in a study of blood T cell repertoires in COVID-19. Sequencing was performed with immunoSEQ multiplex PCR; in TCRdb, only in-frame clones are kept and a portion is missing. Counted here are under 250,000 clones, 75% to 85% occurring once; the ten biggest clones make up approximately 13%. Sequencing was carried out using peripheral blood. These receptors were collected from a human donor in a cohort sampled during active COVID-19.

V usage is TRBV5-1 and J usage is TRBJ2-7, with D tentatively TRBD2 (5 bases). The ends were cut back, 5 bases at V and 6 bases at J, with 21 bases in the middle. The CDR3 is 15 residues long. In germline, CDR1 is SGHRS, CDR2 YFSETQ. This CDR3 is CASRESLAVYGEQYF. CDR3 bases: TGCGCCAGCAGAGAGAGTCTAGCCGTATATGGCGAGCAGTACTTC.

The chain recombines TRBV11-2 with TRBJ1-2, with 12 bases aligning to TRBD1. J gave up 4 bases and V 5 bases, and 5 bases lay outside the gene matches. CDR3 length: 15 residues. CDR1 and CDR2 from the germline V gene are SGHAT and FQNNGV. The chain's CDR3 is CASSQGQGAGYGYTF. In DNA, the CDR3 is TGTGCCAGCAGCCAGGGACAGGGGGCGGGCTATGGCTACACCTTC.

J is TRBJ1-5 and V is TRBV7-2; TRBD1 matches 7 bases. The CDR3 totals 16 residues. After removal of 5 bases from V and 2 bases from J, the junction contained 9 bases not matched to a gene. In germline, CDR1 is SGHTA, CDR2 FQGNSA. CDR3 nucleotides: TGTGCCAGCAGCCCACAGGGGCAGGTGGGCAATCAGCCCCAGCATTTT. It is translated as CASSPQGQVGNQPQHF.

J is TRBJ1-6 and V is TRBV6-4, with D perhaps matching TRBD1 (6 bases). This CDR3 spans 15 amino acids. Trimming left V 2 bases short and J 9 bases short, with 14 bases between. From germline, CDR1 is MRHNA and CDR2 SNTAGT. The CDR3 protein is CASSDGGGTGSPLHF. CDR3 coding DNA: TGTGCCAGCAGTGACGGTGGGGGCACGGGTTCACCCCTCCACTTT.

The chain combines TRBV5-1 with TRBJ2-7, with D unclear. Germline V gives CDR1 SGHRS, CDR2 YFSETQ. The CDR3 consists of 13 residues. V gave up 4 bases and J gave up 7 bases, with 15 bases separating them. CDR3 region: CASSADPLGEQYF. CDR3 DNA sequence: TGCGCCAGCAGCGCCGACCCCCTCGGGGAGCAGTACTTC.

The rearrangement joins TRBV9 to TRBJ2-3, with 12 bases that match TRBD2. V gave up 0 bases and J gave up 0 bases; unmatched junction bases: 5. Germline V gives CDR1 SGDLS, CDR2 YYNGEE. There are 18 residues in the CDR3. The CDR3 nucleotides are TGTGCCAGCAGCGTAGGAGGGACTAGCGGGCTCAGCACAGATACGCAGTATTTT. Encoded protein: CASSVGGTSGLSTDTQYF. The full variable domain, completed using reference TRBV9 and TRBJ2-3, is DSGVTQTPKHLITATGQRVTLRCSPRSGDLSVYWYQQSLDQGLQFLIQYYNGEERAKGNILERFSAQQFPDLHSELNLSSLELGDSALYFCASSVGGTSGLSTDTQYFGPGTRLTVL.

The J gene is TRBJ2-1, the V gene TRBV5-4; D unresolved. The CDR3 contains 15 residues. Germline CDR1 SGHNT, CDR2 YYREEE (reference sequence). V was clipped by 2 bases and J by 0 bases, with 9 bases between them. The CDR3, as DNA: TGTGCCAGCAGCTTTACGGAGAGCTCCTACAATGAGCAGTTCTTC. Its protein product is CASSFTESSYNEQFF. The entire variable domain, with the rest obtained from reference TRBV5-4 and TRBJ2-1, is as follows: ETGVTQSPTHLIKTRGQQVTLRCSSQSGHNTVSWYQQALGQGPQFIFQYYREEENGRGNFPPRFSGLQFPNYSSELNVNALELDDSALYLCASSFTESSYNEQFFGPGTRLTVL.

J is TRBJ2-3 and V is TRBV5-1; 16 nucleotides align to TRBD2. J lost 1 base, V lost 3 bases, and 5 bases had no gene match. Germline V gene sequence: CDR1 SGHRS, CDR2 YFSETQ. The CDR3 spans 18 residues. The CDR3 bases are TGCGCCAGCAGCTCGGGACTAGCGGGAGGGCGGGGCACAGATACGCAGTATTTT. Translating gives CASSSGLAGGRGTDTQYF.

The chain uses TRBV28 and TRBJ2-7; a possible D gene is TRBD2 (5 bases). V lost 7 bases and J 3 bases, leaving 16 bases between the germline ends. The CDR3 is made up of 14 amino acids. The germline gives CDR1 MDHEN, CDR2 SYDVKM. CDR3 protein: CASTPTGYGYEQYF. As DNA, the CDR3 is TGTGCCAGCACTCCAACGGGATATGGCTACGAGCAGTACTTC. Filled out from reference TRBV28 and TRBJ2-7, the complete variable domain reads DVKVTQSSRYLVKRTGEKVFLECVQDMDHENMFWYRQDPGLGLRLIYFSYDVKMKEKGDIPEGYSVSREKKERFSLILESASTNQTSMYLCASTPTGYGYEQYFGPGTRLTVT.

This chain joins TRBV7-9 and TRBJ1-3, with 8 bases matching TRBD1. There are 14 residues in the CDR3. Trimming took 5 bases from V and 4 from J; bases not matched to a gene: 4. Germline V gene data show CDR1 as SEHNR and CDR2 as FQNEAQ (reference sequence). CDR3 amino acids: CASSLGTGGNTIYF. In DNA, the CDR3 is TGTGCCAGCAGCCTTGGGACAGGAGGAAACACCATATATTTT.